These 7 T cell receptor beta chains came from one sample sequenced in a study of T cells expressing NK-cell markers. TCRdb re-called the 5' RACE reads; one entry per CDR3 protein, DNA not given. The sample holds about 150,000 distinct CDR3 sequences. The sample consisted of blood T cells: a sorted CD56 or NKG2C T cell subset, CD4+ or CD8+ T cells, or bulk PBMC T cells (not recorded which). Receptor source: a woman aged 45-60 years in good health.

The chain links TRBV27 to TRBJ1-2; TCRdb proposes TRBD1, but this gene call is untestable without DNA. The germline V gene has CDR1 MNHEY and CDR2 SMNVEV (reference sequence). The length of the CDR3 is 14 residues. This CDR3 is CASSFQWGRDGYTF.

The gene calls are TRBV27 and TRBJ1-4; without DNA, the TCRdb call of TRBD1 cannot be checked. Germline loops: CDR1 MNHEY, CDR2 SMNVEV (reference sequence). There are 14 residues in the CDR3. CDR3: CASSPGQGWEKLFF.

This chain connects TRBV5-1 to TRBJ2-1. The V gene's germline CDR1 is SGHRS and CDR2 YFSETQ. CDR3 length: 14 residues. This CDR3 is CASSLTLRGNEQFF. Combining the CDR3 with reference TRBV5-1 and TRBJ2-1 gives the whole variable domain KAGVTQTPRYLIKTRGQQVTLSCSPISGHRSVSWYQQTPGQGLQFLFEYFSETQRNKGNFPGRFSGRQFSNSRSEMNVSTLELGDSALYLCASSLTLRGNEQFFGPGTRLTVL.

The rearrangement joins TRBV30 to TRBJ2-3; TCRdb returns TRBD2, unconfirmable since there is no DNA. The CDR3 spans 14 residues. Germline V CDR1 and CDR2: GTSNPN, SVGIG (reference sequence). The chain's CDR3 is CAWSLAGAPDTQYF.

This chain links TRBV3-1 with TRBJ2-3; TCRdb's assignment of TRBD2 cannot be checked, as there is no DNA. Germline V gene sequence: CDR1 LGHDT, CDR2 YNNKEL (reference sequence). This CDR3 is built from 14 residues. The CDR3: CASSQLDYFDTQYF.

The V call is TRBV7-6, the J call TRBJ2-1; absent DNA, TCRdb's TRBD2 call cannot be checked. Germline loops: CDR1 SGHVS, CDR2 FNYEAQ. The CDR3 contains 17 residues. CDR3 loop: CASSLEGGLVTSNEQFF.

V and J are TRBV13 and TRBJ2-7; the TCRdb call, TRBD1, lacks DNA for checking. The CDR3 has 14 residues. CDR1 and CDR2 (germline): PRHDT, FYEKMQ (reference sequence). The chain's CDR3 is CASSYQGAVYEQYF.